The 7 T cell receptor beta chains below all came from one sample that was sequenced in a study of T cell repertoires in cytomegalovirus infection. Each CDR3 protein is one row after TCRdb ran MiXCR on the reads. Of roughly 320,000 distinct CDR3 sequences listed, more than 9% are singletons. The sample comprised PBMCs. Every receptor here comes from a human donor in good health (CMV status not recorded). Some clones in this sample may be carry-over from other donors' samples.

In its sample, this clonotype was seen a few times. The V call is TRBV6-2 or TRBV6-3, the J call TRBJ2-7; maybe TRBD1 (5 bases). Between the trimmed V and J ends, which lost 7 bases and 5 bases, there was a span of 18 bases. CDR1 and CDR2 from the germline V gene are MNHEY and SVGEGT. The length of the CDR3 is 14 residues. The CDR3 nucleotides are TGTGCCAGCAAGACTGGGCCCCTCAGGGACGAGCAGTACTTC. Protein: CASKTGPLRDEQYF.

This clonotype turned up a few times. The chain carries TRBV6-1 and TRBJ2-5, with D uncertain. The CDR3 spans 14 residues. CDR1 MNHNS and CDR2 SASEGT come from the germline V gene. Trimming took 1 base from V and 3 from J, leaving 9 bases between them. The CDR3 DNA reads as TGTGCCAGCAGTGAAGGTCCGTTTGAAGAGACCCAGTACTTC. It codes for CASSEGPFEETQYF.

There are a few counts of this clonotype. The chain links TRBV7-2 to TRBJ2-7; 7 bases fit TRBD1. Germline loops: CDR1 SGHTA, CDR2 FQGNSA. This CDR3 has 16 residues. With 0 bases clipped from V and 4 bases from J, the junction kept 9 bases outside the gene matches. The CDR3 nucleotides read TGTGCCAGCAGCTTAGCGGTGGGCAGGGGGATATACGAGCAGTACTTC. This sequence encodes CASSLAVGRGIYEQYF.

This clonotype has ten or more counts. The gene calls are TRBV4-1 and TRBJ1-1, with unresolved D. CDR1 is MGHRA and CDR2 is YSYEKL in the germline V gene. V lost 4 bases and J 1 base, leaving 10 bases between the germline ends. The CDR3 spans 14 residues. In nucleotides, the CDR3 is TGCGCCAGCAGCCCGCGGACTGAGAACACTGAAGCTTTCTTT. This sequence encodes CASSPRTENTEAFF.

This clonotype was seen a few times. The V call is TRBV11-2, the J call TRBJ2-7; a possible D gene is TRBD2 (5 bases). The CDR3 is made up of 14 amino acids. V lost 9 bases and J lost 0, with 15 bases in between. CDR1 is SGHAT and CDR2 is FQNNGV in the germline V gene. The CDR3 protein is CASSRARSSYEQYF. CDR3 sequence (DNA): TGTGCCAGTTCGAGGGCGCGGAGCTCCTACGAGCAGTACTTC.

This clonotype was counted between two and nine times. The genes are TRBV12-3 or TRBV12-4 and TRBJ1-1; 8 positions match TRBD1. The CDR3 runs to 15 residues. J was trimmed by 5 bases and V by 6 bases; bases with no gene match: 11. DNA of the CDR3: TGTGCCAGCAGCTATATACAGGGGGGGGTAACTGAAGCTTTCTTT. It specifies CASSYIQGGVTEAFF.

The V gene is TRBV12-3 or TRBV12-4, the J gene TRBJ2-1; TRBD2 might be the D (5 bases). V lost 5 bases, J lost 11 bases, and 13 bases lay in between. This CDR3 is 12 amino acids long. The CDR3 loop is CASSSGVGQQFF. The CDR3 DNA is TGTGCCAGCAGTAGCGGAGTTGGGCAGCAGTTCTTC.